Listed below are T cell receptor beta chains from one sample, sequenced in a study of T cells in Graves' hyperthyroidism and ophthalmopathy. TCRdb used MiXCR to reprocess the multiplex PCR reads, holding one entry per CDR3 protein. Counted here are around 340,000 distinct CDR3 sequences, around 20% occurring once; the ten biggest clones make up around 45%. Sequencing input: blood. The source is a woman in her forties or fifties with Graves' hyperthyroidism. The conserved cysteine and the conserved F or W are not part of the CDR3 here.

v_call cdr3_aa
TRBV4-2 ASSLLPGNTGELF
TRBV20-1 SARGQGGETQY
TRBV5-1 ASSLSAGGETQY
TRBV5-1 ASSAAGAYNTEAF
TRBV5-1 ASSTDSRLGTDTQY
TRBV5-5 ASSLAGVSTEAF
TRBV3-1 ASSRIQGAYEQY
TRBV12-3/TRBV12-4 ASSLTGTGSLKVDEQY
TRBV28 ASIFDLTDTQY
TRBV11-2 ASSSLYSNEQF
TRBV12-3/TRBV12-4 ASSLGGYAEAF
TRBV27 ASSLTSGSAGELF
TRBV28 ASFLRDSLANYGYT
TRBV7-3 ASSLLQADTQY
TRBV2 ASMDSRGMTEAF
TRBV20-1 SASPGLAGANEQF
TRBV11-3 ASSLTSGAYEQY